This entry lists 14 T cell receptor beta chains sequenced from one sample in a study of response to subunit inactivated influenza vaccine. TCRdb independently ran MiXCR on the RT-PCR reads; one entry per CDR3 protein. Of about 830,000 distinct CDR3 sequences detected, 15% to 20% appear once; the ten largest clones hold approximately 10%. The specimen comprised PBMCs from blood, sampled more than 4 days after vaccination. These TCRs come from a man between 45 and 60 years old who received an inactivated influenza vaccine.

The chain combines TRBV6-1 with TRBJ2-3; D remains ambiguous. The germline CDR1 and CDR2 sequences are MNHNS and SASEGT. Deletions cut 8 bases from V and 0 bases from J, with 9 bases between. The CDR3 loop spans 13 amino acids. This chain's CDR3 is CASRGVSTDTQYF. CDR3 DNA sequence: TGTGCCAGCCGTGGCGTTAGCACAGATACGCAGTATTTT.

The V gene is TRBV10-2, the J gene TRBJ2-3; 12 bases map to TRBD2. The J segment lost 7 bases and the V segment lost 7 bases, leaving 6 bases of the junction unmatched. This CDR3 contains 14 residues. Germline CDR1 and CDR2: WSHSY and SAAADI. The CDR3 loop is CASMLAGGPNTQYF. DNA for the CDR3: TGCGCCAGCATGCTAGCGGGGGGGCCAAATACGCAGTATTTT.

This chain links TRBV2 with TRBJ2-5; 8 nucleotides line up with TRBD2. The junction had 6 bases not matched to a gene; V was cut back by 4 bases and J by 5 bases. Germline V gives CDR1 SNHLY, CDR2 FYNNEI. The CDR3 consists of 14 residues. In nucleotides, the CDR3 is TGTGCCAGCAGTGTAGCGGGGTACACGGAGACCCAGTACTTC. Translated, it gives CASSVAGYTETQYF.

The chain couples TRBV5-1 to TRBJ2-1; D call uncertain. V was cut by 0 bases and J by 11 bases, with 12 bases left in between. The CDR3 consists of 13 residues. Germline V gene data show CDR1 as SGHRS and CDR2 as YFSETQ. The CDR3 region has the DNA TGCGCCAGCAGCTTGGCCGAACGGACCCAGCAGTTCTTC. Translation gives CASSLAERTQQFF.

This clonotype was counted at least ten times. The chain has TRBV10-3 and TRBJ2-7; D is unresolved. V was clipped by 0 bases and J by 2 bases, with 8 bases between them. CDR1 ENHRY and CDR2 SYGVKD come from the germline V gene. The CDR3 contains 14 residues. This CDR3 is CAISESNGPYEQYF. The CDR3 DNA follows: TGTGCCATCAGTGAGTCGAACGGCCCCTACGAGCAGTACTTC.

This clonotype was counted between two and nine times. The V gene is TRBV7-6, the J gene TRBJ2-3; D call uncertain. Trimming pared 1 base from V and 5 bases from J, leaving 7 bases between. The CDR3 runs 13 residues. In germline, CDR1 is SGHVS, CDR2 FNYEAQ. The CDR3 protein is CASSLVVGDTQYF. CDR3 nucleotide sequence: TGTGCCAGCAGCTTAGTTGTTGGAGATACGCAGTATTTT.

A few counts support this clonotype. V and J are TRBV20-1 and TRBJ2-2; 8 nucleotides align to TRBD1. The CDR3 is 15 residues long. Per the germline V gene, CDR1 is DFQATT and CDR2 is SNEGSKA (reference sequence). Germline trimming cut 1 base from V and 1 base from J; bases unmatched to any gene: 2. The CDR3 spells CSARVGTGNTGELFF. The CDR3 coding sequence is TGCAGTGCTAGAGTGGGGACAGGGAACACCGGGGAGCTGTTTTTT.

The chain links TRBV20-1 to TRBJ2-3; no firm D call. The CDR3 runs to 12 residues. V gave up 3 bases and J gave up 4 bases, with 8 bases separating them. From germline, CDR1 is DFQATT and CDR2 SNEGSKA (reference sequence). This CDR3 reads CSASQAADTQYF. The CDR3 DNA reads as TGCAGTGCTAGCCAGGCGGCAGATACGCAGTATTTT.

A few counts support this clonotype. The chain employs TRBV7-9 and TRBJ2-3; TRBD1 might be the D (6 bases). Germline V gene data show CDR1 as SEHNR and CDR2 as FQNEAQ (reference sequence). The ends were cut back, 5 bases at V and 2 bases at J, with 17 bases in the middle. The CDR3 contains 16 residues. CDR3 DNA sequence: TGTGCCAGCAGCGTAGACAGGTCCCTAACCACAGATACGCAGTATTTT. Translation gives CASSVDRSLTTDTQYF.

The V gene is TRBV7-2, the J gene TRBJ2-2, with no clear D. Germline V CDR1 and CDR2: SGHTA, FQGNSA. This CDR3 spans 15 amino acids. Trimming removed 4 bases at V and 3 bases at J, with 12 bases between. DNA for the CDR3: TGTGCCAGCAGCTCCATCAACGTTGACACCGGGGAGCTGTTTTTT. Translation: CASSSINVDTGELFF.

In this sample, this clonotype turned up a few times. J is TRBJ2-7 and V is TRBV12-3 or TRBV12-4; D remains ambiguous. The CDR3 has 14 residues. Trimming took off 8 bases at V and 5 bases at J, with 19 bases between the two ends. CDR3 DNA sequence: TGTGCCAGCTCCCTAACGACACCTCCTGACGAGCAGTACTTC. Amino acid sequence: CASSLTTPPDEQYF.

The V call is TRBV4-3, the J call TRBJ2-1, with D maybe TRBD1 (6 bases). CDR1 is LGHNA and CDR2 is YSLEER in the germline V gene. Trimming took off 0 bases at V and 9 bases at J, with 12 bases between the two ends. The CDR3 loop spans 14 amino acids. CDR3 nucleotides: TGCGCCAGCAGCCAAGAGGGGGCGGCCAGTGAGCAGTTCTTC. This codes for CASSQEGAASEQFF.

This sequence joins TRBV7-9 and TRBJ2-5; no clear D gene. Germline lookup yields CDR1 SEHNR and CDR2 FQNEAQ (reference sequence). CDR3 size: 14 residues. Trimming removed 2 bases from V and 2 bases from J, with 9 bases in between. CDR3 sequence reads: CASSLSFSQETQYF. CDR3 sequence (DNA): TGTGCCAGCAGCTTATCCTTCTCTCAAGAGACCCAGTACTTC.

This clonotype showed up just a few times. CDR3 nucleotides: TGTGCCAGCAGCCCTCTCACGGGGTACACTGAAGCTTTCTTT. Translating it yields CASSPLTGYTEAFF. This sequence joins TRBV7-6 and TRBJ1-1; D is undetermined. CDR1 and CDR2 (germline): SGHVS, FNYEAQ. The length of the CDR3 is 14 residues. V was clipped by 5 bases and J by 3 bases, with 13 bases between them.